These 3 T cell receptor beta chains were sequenced from one sample in a study of technical replicates of blood from a handful of donors. The repertoire was sequenced with immunoSEQ multiplex PCR; TCRdb's copy has only in-frame clones and lacks some. The data show some 62,000 clones, approximately 86% seen once. The sequenced sample was PBMCs. These receptors were taken from a human donor in good health. Some clones in this sample may be carry-over from other donors' samples.

This rearrangement joins TRBV6-6 to TRBJ1-3; 7 bases line up with TRBD1. CDR3 length: 16 residues. After removal of 4 bases from V and 8 bases from J, the junction contained 14 bases not matched to a gene. Germline CDR1 is MNHNY and CDR2 is SVGAGI (reference sequence). CDR3 protein: CASSWDKRQGFDTIYF. CDR3 in DNA: TGTGCCAGCAGTTGGGACAAAAGACAGGGTTTTGACACCATATATTTT.

V and J are TRBV9 and TRBJ2-1; D perhaps matches TRBD2 (5 bases). CDR1 and CDR2 (germline): SGDLS, YYNGEE. V gave up 1 base and J gave up 9 bases, with 17 bases separating them. CDR3 length: 15 amino acids. CDR3 in amino acids: CASSVIQSPGSEQFF. The CDR3 nucleotides read TGTGCCAGCAGCGTAATACAGTCCCCGGGGAGTGAGCAGTTCTTC.

This clone has a single count. The chain combines TRBV5-1 with TRBJ2-3, with 10 bases lining up with TRBD2. Trimming took 5 bases from V and 3 from J; bases not matched to a gene: 6. The CDR3 loop spans 15 amino acids. The germline gives CDR1 SGHRS, CDR2 YFSETQ. The CDR3 nucleotides read TGCGCCAGCAGTAGGAGCGGGGGGGAAACAGATACGCAGTATTTT. Its translation: CASSRSGGETDTQYF. Using reference TRBV5-1 and TRBJ2-3 for the parts outside the CDR3, the full variable domain is KAGVTQTPRYLIKTRGQQVTLSCSPISGHRSVSWYQQTPGQGLQFLFEYFSETQRNKGNFPGRFSGRQFSNSRSEMNVSTLELGDSALYLCASSRSGGETDTQYFGPGTRLTVL.